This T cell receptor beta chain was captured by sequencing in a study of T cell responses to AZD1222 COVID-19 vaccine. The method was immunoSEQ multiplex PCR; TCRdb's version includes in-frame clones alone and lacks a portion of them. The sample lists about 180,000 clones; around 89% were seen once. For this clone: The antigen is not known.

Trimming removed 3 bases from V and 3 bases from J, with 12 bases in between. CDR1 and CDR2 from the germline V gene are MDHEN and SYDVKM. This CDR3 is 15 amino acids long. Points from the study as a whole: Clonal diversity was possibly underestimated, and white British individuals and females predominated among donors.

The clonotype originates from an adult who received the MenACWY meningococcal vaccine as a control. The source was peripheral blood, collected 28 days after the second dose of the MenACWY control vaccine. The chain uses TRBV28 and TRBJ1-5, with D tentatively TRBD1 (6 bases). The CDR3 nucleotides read TGTGCCAGCAGTTTTGGGGGCTTTTCCAATCAGCCCCAGCATTTT. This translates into CASSFGGFSNQPQHF.